The next 24 T cell receptor beta chains were all read from a single sample in a study of beta chain features in type 1 diabetes. Sequenced material consisted of expressed TCRB transcripts (all of the isolated RNA was reverse transcribed). Sequencing used immunoSEQ multiplex PCR; TCRdb keeps in-frame clones, though not all of them. In the table there are 250,000 to 400,000 clones, approximately 14% of which are singletons. Sequencing was carried out using central memory CD4+ T cells from blood. The receptor set was obtained from a man aged 25 to 40 in good health.

The chain's CDR3 is CASSNTDQFPSGYTF. CDR3 nucleotides: TGTGCCAGCTCCAACACTGACCAATTCCCTAGTGGCTACACCTTC. The rearrangement uses TRBV18 and TRBJ1-2; no clear D. The CDR3 is made up of 15 amino acids. V was clipped by 6 bases and J by 7 bases, with 21 bases between them. CDR1 and CDR2 (germline): KGHSH, LQKENI.

This clone was detected only a few times. The chain carries TRBV5-4 and TRBJ1-1, with D maybe TRBD1 (5 bases). CDR3 length: 14 amino acids. The V and J ends lost 1 base and 4 bases respectively, with 11 bases between them. The germline V gene encodes CDR1 SGHNT and CDR2 YYREEE (reference sequence). CDR3 in amino acids: CASSLKGVSTEAFF. Here the CDR3 DNA reads TGTGCCAGCAGCTTGAAAGGGGTAAGCACTGAAGCTTTCTTT.

The chain combines TRBV5-1 with TRBJ2-7, with 7 bases fitting TRBD1. V shed 7 bases, J shed 5 bases, and the junction held 9 bases outside the gene matches. Germline lookup yields CDR1 SGHRS and CDR2 YFSETQ. The CDR3 consists of 13 residues. For the CDR3, the DNA is TGCGCCAGCGCTGAGTTCACAGGGGACGAGCAGTACTTC. It specifies CASAEFTGDEQYF.

This clone was counted only a few times. The gene calls are TRBV6-1 and TRBJ2-7; D perhaps matches TRBD1 (5 bases). The ends were cut back, 5 bases at V and 7 bases at J, with 15 bases in the middle. The V gene's germline CDR1 is MNHNS and CDR2 SASEGT. CDR3 size: 13 residues. CDR3 in amino acids: CASSLTVLWEQYF. CDR3 DNA sequence: TGTGCCAGCAGTCTGACAGTCCTTTGGGAGCAGTACTTC.

In this sample, this clone turned up many times. The J gene is TRBJ2-7, the V gene TRBV4-1, with 8 nucleotides matching TRBD1. Germline V lookup: CDR1 MGHRA, CDR2 YSYEKL. Unmatched junction bases numbered 17, after V lost 3 bases and J lost 7 bases. This CDR3 spans 17 amino acids. The CDR3 protein is CASSQSFVLTGAKEQYF. The CDR3 DNA reads as TGCGCCAGCAGCCAGTCATTCGTTTTGACAGGGGCTAAAGAGCAGTACTTC.

J is TRBJ1-1 and V is TRBV10-3; possible D gene TRBD1, 6 bases. Germline V gene lookup returns CDR1 ENHRY and CDR2 SYGVKD. The CDR3 is 11 residues long. V dropped 6 bases and J dropped 4 bases, with 6 bases sitting between them. The CDR3 nucleotides read TGTGCCATCAGGGACAGCACTGAAGCTTTCTTT. Its protein product is CAIRDSTEAFF.

The chain uses TRBV2 and TRBJ2-5, with D tentatively TRBD2 (5 bases). Trimming pared 11 bases from V and 1 base from J, leaving 14 bases between. CDR3 length: 13 amino acids. CDR1 and CDR2 (germline): SNHLY, FYNNEI. This CDR3 is CAGLIEVQETQYF. The CDR3 coding sequence is TGTGCCGGACTTATAGAGGTCCAAGAGACCCAGTACTTC.

The chain recombines TRBV9 with TRBJ2-1; 10 bases are shared with TRBD2. The germline gives CDR1 SGDLS, CDR2 YYNGEE. V shed 3 bases, J shed 3 bases, and the junction held 3 bases outside the gene matches. CDR3 length: 15 residues. DNA for the CDR3: TGTGCCAGCAGCGACGGGACTAGCGACTACAATGAGCAGTTCTTC. Translated: CASSDGTSDYNEQFF.

There are many counts of this clone. The chain couples TRBV6-6 to TRBJ2-4; tentatively, D is TRBD1 (5 bases). V lost 11 bases and J 8 bases, leaving 13 bases between the germline ends. Germline CDR1 is MNHNY and CDR2 is SVGAGI (reference sequence). The CDR3 contains 11 residues. As DNA, the CDR3 is TGTGCCCTCAGGGCCGCGGACATTCAGTACTTC. As protein: CALRAADIQYF.

This chain links TRBV7-9 with TRBJ1-1; no reliable D call. Germline V gene data show CDR1 as SEHNR and CDR2 as FQNEAQ (reference sequence). This CDR3 spans 15 amino acids. V shed 3 bases and J shed 1 base, with 12 bases lying between them. The CDR3 spells CASSLQARGNTEAFF. For the CDR3, the DNA is TGTGCCAGCAGCTTGCAGGCCAGAGGGAACACTGAAGCTTTCTTT.

This clone was seen only a few times. The V call is TRBV18, the J call TRBJ2-3; D possibly matches TRBD1 or TRBD2 (6 bases each). Germline V lookup: CDR1 KGHSH, CDR2 LQKENI. The CDR3 sequence is 16 residues long. V was clipped by 1 base and J by 2 bases, with 13 bases between them. The CDR3 nucleotides are TGTGCCAGCTCACCACTTAGGGGGGCCGTCACAGATACGCAGTATTTT. It encodes CASSPLRGAVTDTQYF.

The chain is built from TRBV11-2 and TRBJ1-1, with D maybe TRBD1 (5 bases). CDR3 length: 14 residues. Germline V gives CDR1 SGHAT, CDR2 FQNNGV. V lost 5 bases and J lost 3, with 13 bases in between. The CDR3 DNA reads as TGTGCCAGCAGCCAAGTTGGGGGAGACACTGAAGCTTTCTTT. The encoded protein is CASSQVGGDTEAFF.

This clone was picked up a small number of times. The chain couples TRBV7-2 to TRBJ2-2; 11 bases line up with TRBD2. Trimming cost V 0 bases and J 7 bases; bases outside gene matches: 7. Germline values: CDR1 SGHTA, CDR2 FQGNSA. The CDR3 sequence is 17 residues long. CDR3 amino acids: CASSLAGLAGSDGELFF. The CDR3 region has the DNA TGTGCCAGCAGCTTAGCAGGACTAGCGGGTTCGGACGGGGAGCTGTTTTTT.

The rearrangement joins TRBV6-6 to TRBJ1-2; D perhaps matches TRBD1 (6 bases). The CDR3 runs 13 residues. The germline V and J ends were trimmed by 8 bases and 2 bases, with 12 bases remaining between them. Per the germline V gene, CDR1 is MNHNY and CDR2 is SVGAGI (reference sequence). The CDR3 nucleotides read TGTGCCAGCTCCCCGACAGGCAACTATGGCTACACCTTC. Residues: CASSPTGNYGYTF.

This clone was observed at least ten times. The V gene is TRBV23-1, the J gene TRBJ2-6; D might be TRBD1 (6 bases). TRBV23-1 is an ORF, and what it does is uncertain. V was pared by 0 bases and J by 2 bases, with 17 bases between. The CDR3 sequence is 19 residues long. This CDR3 is CASSQSLIRGVPGANVLTF. CDR3 DNA: TGCGCCAGCAGTCAATCGCTAATCAGGGGAGTACCTGGGGCCAACGTCCTGACTTTC.

This clone was seen more than once but under ten times. The V call is TRBV11-2, the J call TRBJ2-2; 7 nucleotides line up with TRBD2. CDR3 size: 16 residues. Germline V gives CDR1 SGHAT, CDR2 FQNNGV. J gave up 4 bases and V 0 bases, and 5 bases lay outside the gene matches. The CDR3 spells CASSLEAGVGTGELFF. In DNA form, the CDR3 reads TGTGCCAGCAGCTTAGAGGCGGGAGTAGGCACCGGGGAGCTGTTTTTT.

This chain connects TRBV18 to TRBJ2-5, with D unclear. V lost 2 bases, J lost 4 bases, and 14 bases lay in between. Germline values: CDR1 KGHSH, CDR2 LQKENI. The CDR3 covers 15 residues. DNA for the CDR3: TGTGCCAGCTCACCAAATAGTGGGCGGACAGAGACCCAGTACTTC. This sequence encodes CASSPNSGRTETQYF.

This chain uses TRBV11-2 with TRBJ1-1; no definite D call. Germline CDR1 is SGHAT and CDR2 is FQNNGV. V gave up 1 base and J gave up 4 bases, with 7 bases separating them. The CDR3 runs 13 residues. This CDR3 reads CASSLVWGTEAFF. In DNA, the CDR3 is TGTGCCAGCAGCTTAGTTTGGGGCACTGAAGCTTTCTTT. Full variable domain (rest looked up from reference TRBV11-2 and TRBJ1-1): EAGVAQSPRYKIIEKRQSVAFWCNPISGHATLYWYQQILGQGPKLLIQFQNNGVVDDSQLPKDRFSAERLKGVDSTLKIQPAKLEDSAVYLCASSLVWGTEAFFGQGTRLTVV.

This clone was seen more than once but under ten times. The V call is TRBV6-1, the J call TRBJ2-7, with unresolved D. The V and J ends lost 1 base and 5 bases respectively, with 3 bases between them. Per the germline V gene, CDR1 is MNHNS and CDR2 is SASEGT. CDR3 length: 11 residues. CDR3 nucleotide sequence: TGTGCCAGCAGTGAAGTAAACGAGCAGTACGTC. Residues: CASSEVNEQYV.

Only a few counts were recorded for this clone. J is TRBJ2-7 and V is TRBV5-6; no clear D gene. V shed 7 bases and J shed 7 bases, with 21 bases lying between them. The CDR3 contains 14 residues. Per germline, CDR1 SGHDT and CDR2 YYEEEE. The CDR3 spells CASGLLGNSREQYV. The CDR3 coding sequence is TGTGCCAGCGGCCTGCTAGGCAATAGTAGGGAGCAGTACGTC.

The chain has TRBV11-2 and TRBJ2-2; D is perhaps TRBD1 or TRBD2 (5 bases each). This CDR3 contains 19 residues. Germline V gene lookup returns CDR1 SGHAT and CDR2 FQNNGV. V was pared by 2 bases and J by 0 bases, with 19 bases between. The CDR3 here is CASSLRPPGRLTNTGELFF. CDR3 DNA: TGTGCCAGCAGCTTACGGCCCCCGGGGCGCCTTACGAACACCGGGGAGCTGTTTTTT.

The table lists this clone with a few counts. Distinct nucleotide sequences in the sample also encode this CDR3. The DNA of the CDR3 is TGTGCCAGCTCACGAGACAGCTACGAGCAGTACGTC. It yields the protein CASSRDSYEQYV. The chain joins TRBV18 to TRBJ2-7; D is possibly TRBD1 (5 bases). The V and J ends lost 4 bases and 3 bases respectively, with 7 bases between them. Germline V gives CDR1 KGHSH, CDR2 LQKENI. This CDR3 is built from 12 residues.

To note about this clone: Other DNA sequences in this sample translate to the same CDR3. This chain joins TRBV18 and TRBJ2-7; 7 bases are shared with TRBD2. The CDR3 runs 13 residues. The germline gives CDR1 KGHSH, CDR2 LQKENI. Trimming removed 2 bases from V and 3 bases from J; junction bases left unmatched: 1. CDR3 bases: TGTGCCAGCTCACCAGGGGGGGTCTACGAGCAGTACTTC. Its protein product is CASSPGGVYEQYF.

This clone was observed a few times. The rearrangement links TRBV19 to TRBJ2-1; 8 positions agree with TRBD1. Germline lookup yields CDR1 LNHDA and CDR2 SQIVND (reference sequence). V lost 4 bases and J lost 9; bases outside the gene matches: 8. The CDR3 has 14 amino acids. The CDR3 loop reads CASSKTGDASEQFF. The DNA for the CDR3 is TGTGCCAGTAGTAAGACAGGGGATGCTTCTGAGCAGTTCTTC.